This T cell receptor (beta chain) was profiled in a study of blood T cell repertoires in COVID-19. Participant ages covered about 18 to 89 years across 24 US areas. Participants were placed into cohorts based on the clinical history they reported. Authors' analysis steps: By means of reference gene primer amplification, nucleated cell counts were estimated. TCRdb's table, derived via immunoSEQ multiplex PCR, lists solely in-frame clones and lacks some. V, J and clone size reflect that table, while D and trimming were determined from the DNA. The data hold around 170,000 clones, with 86% observed a single time. This CDR3 is built from 15 residues. V was cut by 0 bases and J by 1 base, with 11 bases left in between. The germline V gene has CDR1 SGHRS and CDR2 YFSETQ.

The rearrangement uses TRBV5-1 and TRBJ2-7; maybe TRBD2 (5 bases). Sequencing input: PBMCs or T cells enriched from blood (not recorded which). This clonotype was obtained from a woman younger than 45 who had recovered from COVID-19. CDR3 nucleotide sequence: TGCGCCAGCAGCTTGGGTTCGGGGTCTTCCTACGAGCAGTACTTC. It is translated as CASSLGSGSSYEQYF.